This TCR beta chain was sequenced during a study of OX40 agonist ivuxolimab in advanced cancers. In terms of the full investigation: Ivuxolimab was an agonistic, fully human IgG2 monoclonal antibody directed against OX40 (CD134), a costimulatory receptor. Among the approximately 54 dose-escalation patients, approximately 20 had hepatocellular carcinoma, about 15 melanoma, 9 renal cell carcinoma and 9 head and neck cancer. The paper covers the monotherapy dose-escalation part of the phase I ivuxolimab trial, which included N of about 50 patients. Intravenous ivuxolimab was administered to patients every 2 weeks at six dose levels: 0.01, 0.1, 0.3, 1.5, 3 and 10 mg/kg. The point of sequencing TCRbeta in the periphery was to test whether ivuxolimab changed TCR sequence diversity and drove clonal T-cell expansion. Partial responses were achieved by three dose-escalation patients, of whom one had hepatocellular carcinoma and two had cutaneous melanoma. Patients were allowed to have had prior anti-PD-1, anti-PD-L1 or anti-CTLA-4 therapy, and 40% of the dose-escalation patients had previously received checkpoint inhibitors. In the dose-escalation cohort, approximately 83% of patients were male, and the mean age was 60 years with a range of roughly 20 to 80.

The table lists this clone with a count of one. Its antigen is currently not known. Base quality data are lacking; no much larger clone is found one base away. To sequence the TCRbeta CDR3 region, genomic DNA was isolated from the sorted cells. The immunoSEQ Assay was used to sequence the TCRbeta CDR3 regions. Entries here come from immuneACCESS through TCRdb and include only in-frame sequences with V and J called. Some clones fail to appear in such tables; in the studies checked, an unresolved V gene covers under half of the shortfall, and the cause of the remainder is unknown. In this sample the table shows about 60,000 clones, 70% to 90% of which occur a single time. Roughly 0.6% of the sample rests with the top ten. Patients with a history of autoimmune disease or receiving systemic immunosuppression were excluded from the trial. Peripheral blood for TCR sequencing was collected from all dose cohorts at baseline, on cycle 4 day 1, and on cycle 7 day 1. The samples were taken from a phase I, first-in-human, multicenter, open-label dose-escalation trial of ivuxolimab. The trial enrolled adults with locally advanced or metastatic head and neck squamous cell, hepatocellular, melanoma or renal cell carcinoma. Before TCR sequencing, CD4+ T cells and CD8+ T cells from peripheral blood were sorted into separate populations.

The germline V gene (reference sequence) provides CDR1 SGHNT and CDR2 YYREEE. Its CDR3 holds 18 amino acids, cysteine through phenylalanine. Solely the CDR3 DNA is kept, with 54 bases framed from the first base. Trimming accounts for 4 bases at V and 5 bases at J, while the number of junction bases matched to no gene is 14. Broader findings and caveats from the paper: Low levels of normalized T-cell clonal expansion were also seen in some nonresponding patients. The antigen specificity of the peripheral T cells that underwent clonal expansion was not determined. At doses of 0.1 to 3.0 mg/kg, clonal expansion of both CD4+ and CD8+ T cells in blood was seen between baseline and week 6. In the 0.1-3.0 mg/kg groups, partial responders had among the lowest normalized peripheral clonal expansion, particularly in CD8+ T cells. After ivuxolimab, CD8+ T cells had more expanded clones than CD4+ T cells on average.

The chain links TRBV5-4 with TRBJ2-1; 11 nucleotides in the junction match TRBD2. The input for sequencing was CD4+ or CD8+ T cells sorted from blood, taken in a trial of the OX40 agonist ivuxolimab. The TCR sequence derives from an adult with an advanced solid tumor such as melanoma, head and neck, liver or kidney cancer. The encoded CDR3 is CASSPVRLTSGANNEQFF. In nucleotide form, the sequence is TGTGCCAGCAGCCCCGTACGTCTGACTAGCGGGGCTAACAATGAGCAGTTCTTC.